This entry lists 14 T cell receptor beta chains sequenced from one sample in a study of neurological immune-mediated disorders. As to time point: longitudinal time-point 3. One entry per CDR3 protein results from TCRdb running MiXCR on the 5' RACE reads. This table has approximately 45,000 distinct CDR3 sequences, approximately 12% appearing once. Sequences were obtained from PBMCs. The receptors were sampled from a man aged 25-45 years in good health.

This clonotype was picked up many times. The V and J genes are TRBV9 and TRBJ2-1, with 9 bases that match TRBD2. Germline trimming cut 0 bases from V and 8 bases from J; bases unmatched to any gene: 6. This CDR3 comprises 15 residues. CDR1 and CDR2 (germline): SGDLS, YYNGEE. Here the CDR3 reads CASSVGSGSGYEQFF. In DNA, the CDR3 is TGTGCCAGCAGCGTAGGTAGCGGGAGTGGGTATGAGCAGTTCTTC.

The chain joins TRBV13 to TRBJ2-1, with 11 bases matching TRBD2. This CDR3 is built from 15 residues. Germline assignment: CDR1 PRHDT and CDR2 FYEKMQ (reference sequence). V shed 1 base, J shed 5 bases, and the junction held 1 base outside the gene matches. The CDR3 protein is CASSLELAGDNEQFF. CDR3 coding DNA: TGTGCCAGCAGCTTAGAACTAGCGGGAGACAATGAGCAGTTCTTC.

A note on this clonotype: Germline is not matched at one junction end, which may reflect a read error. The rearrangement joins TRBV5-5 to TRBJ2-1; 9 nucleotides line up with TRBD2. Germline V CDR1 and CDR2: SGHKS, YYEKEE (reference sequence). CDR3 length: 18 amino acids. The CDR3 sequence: CDSSSHLLGLAGYNEQFF. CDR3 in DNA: TGTGACAGCAGCTCCCACCTACTGGGGCTAGCGGGATACAATGAGCAGTTCTTC.

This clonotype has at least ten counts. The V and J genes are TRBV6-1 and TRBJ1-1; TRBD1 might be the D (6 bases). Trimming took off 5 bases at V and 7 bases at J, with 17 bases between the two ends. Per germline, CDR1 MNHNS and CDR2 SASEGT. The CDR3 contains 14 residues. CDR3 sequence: CASSRTARRGEAFF. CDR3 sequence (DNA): TGTGCCAGCAGTCGGACAGCTCGGCGGGGTGAAGCTTTCTTT.

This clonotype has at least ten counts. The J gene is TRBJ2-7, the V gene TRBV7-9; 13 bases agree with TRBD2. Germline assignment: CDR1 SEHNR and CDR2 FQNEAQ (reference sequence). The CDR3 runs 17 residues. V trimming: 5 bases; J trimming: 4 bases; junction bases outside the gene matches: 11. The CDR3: CASSPGLAGQVTYEQYF. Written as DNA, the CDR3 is TGTGCCAGCAGCCCGGGACTAGCGGGACAGGTAACGTACGAGCAGTACTTC.

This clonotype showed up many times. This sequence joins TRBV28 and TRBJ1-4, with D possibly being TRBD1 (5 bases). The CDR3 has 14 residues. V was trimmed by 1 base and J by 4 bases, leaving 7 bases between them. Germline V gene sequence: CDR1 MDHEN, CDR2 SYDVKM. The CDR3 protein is CASSLSGGNEKLFF. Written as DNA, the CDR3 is TGTGCCAGCAGTTTATCGGGGGGTAATGAAAAACTGTTTTTT.

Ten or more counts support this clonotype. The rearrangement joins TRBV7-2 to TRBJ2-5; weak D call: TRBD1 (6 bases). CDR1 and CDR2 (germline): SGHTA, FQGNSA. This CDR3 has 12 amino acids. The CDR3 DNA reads TGTGCGACCGGGACACTTCAAGAGACCCAGTACTTC. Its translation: CATGTLQETQYF.

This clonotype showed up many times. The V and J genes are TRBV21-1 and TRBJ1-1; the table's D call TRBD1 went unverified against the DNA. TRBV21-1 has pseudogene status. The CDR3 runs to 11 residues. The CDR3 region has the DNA TGTGCCAGAACGGGACATCCTGAAGCTTTCTTT. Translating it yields CARTGHPEAFF.

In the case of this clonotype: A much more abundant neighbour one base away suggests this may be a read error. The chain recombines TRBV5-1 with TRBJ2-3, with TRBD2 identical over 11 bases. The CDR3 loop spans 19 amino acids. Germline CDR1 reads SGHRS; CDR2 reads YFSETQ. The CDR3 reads CASSLALAGGAGGTYTQYF. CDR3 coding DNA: TGCGCCAGCAGCTTGGCCTTAGCGGGAGGGGCCGGCGGCACATATACGCAGTATTTT.

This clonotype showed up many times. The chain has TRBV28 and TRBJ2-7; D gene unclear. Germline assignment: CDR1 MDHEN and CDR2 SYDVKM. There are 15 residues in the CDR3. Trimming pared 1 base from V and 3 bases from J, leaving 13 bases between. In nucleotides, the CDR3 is TGTGCCAGCAGTTTATTTCCGGACGAAAACTACGAGCAGTACTTC. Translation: CASSLFPDENYEQYF.

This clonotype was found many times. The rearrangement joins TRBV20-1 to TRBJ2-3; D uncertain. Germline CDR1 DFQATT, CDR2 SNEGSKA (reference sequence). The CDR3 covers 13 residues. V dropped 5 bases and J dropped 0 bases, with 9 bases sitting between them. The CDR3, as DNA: TGCAGTGCTGGAGCAGAGAGCACAGATACGCAGTATTTT. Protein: CSAGAESTDTQYF.

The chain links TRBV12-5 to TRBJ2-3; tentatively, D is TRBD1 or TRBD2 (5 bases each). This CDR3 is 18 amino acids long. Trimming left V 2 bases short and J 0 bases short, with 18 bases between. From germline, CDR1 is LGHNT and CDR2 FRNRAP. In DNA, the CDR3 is TGTGCTAGTGGTTTGACAAGGGACGGCTACACGAGCACAGATACGCAGTATTTT. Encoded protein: CASGLTRDGYTSTDTQYF.

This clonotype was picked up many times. The DNA of the CDR3 is TGCAGTGCTAGGGCAGAAAACTATGGCTACACCTTC. The encoded protein is CSARAENYGYTF. The J gene is TRBJ1-2, the V gene TRBV20-1; no clear D. Germline V gene sequence: CDR1 DFQATT, CDR2 SNEGSKA (reference sequence). Trimming removed 3 bases from V and 2 bases from J, with 7 bases in between. CDR3 size: 12 residues.

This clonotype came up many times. The CDR3: CASSPWTGPFEYNEQFF. For the CDR3, the DNA is TGTGCCAGCAGTCCCTGGACAGGGCCATTCGAATACAATGAGCAGTTCTTC. The rearrangement joins TRBV28 to TRBJ2-1, with TRBD1 identical over 8 bases. The CDR3 is 17 residues long. The J segment lost 4 bases and the V segment lost 5 bases, leaving 13 bases of the junction unmatched. The germline V gene encodes CDR1 MDHEN and CDR2 SYDVKM.